What follows are 21 T cell receptor beta chains derived from one specimen sequenced in a study of vaccination effects on CD4 cells after COVID-19. Antigen-specific CD4+ T cells were expanded with viral peptide pools in the ViraFEST assay before sequencing. Researchers isolated CD4+ T cells once approximately 10 days of culture had elapsed. Two doses of either BNT162b2 or mRNA-1273 were given to each participant. Generated by immunoSEQ multiplex PCR, the TCRdb table keeps only in-frame clones and is missing some. This table holds about 22,000 clones, 72% found once. For these TCRs, the target antigens are not known. The material sequenced was CD4+ T cells from PBMCs cultured with HCoV-NL63 spike peptides, taken after COVID-19 vaccination. The receptors stem from a human donor who received a COVID-19 vaccine.

This clone was seen once. This sequence joins TRBV3-1 (or the pseudogene TRBV3-2) and TRBJ1-2, with D perhaps TRBD1 (5 bases). Germline V gives CDR1 LGHDT, CDR2 YNNKEL (reference sequence). Between the trimmed V and J ends, which lost 3 bases and 4 bases, there was a span of 18 bases. The CDR3 sequence is 16 residues long. The CDR3 DNA reads TGTGCCAGCAGCCAGGGCGCGGGGACGCCTATCTATGGCTACACCTTC. This translates into CASSQGAGTPIYGYTF.

V is TRBV7-9 and J is TRBJ2-1, with no clear D. V was clipped by 1 base and J by 10 bases, with 11 bases between them. Germline V gene data show CDR1 as SEHNR and CDR2 as FQNEAQ (reference sequence). The CDR3 has 13 residues. The CDR3 loop reads CASSLVLDGEQFF. The CDR3 DNA sequence: TGTGCCAGCAGCTTAGTTCTAGATGGGGAGCAGTTCTTC.

The J gene is TRBJ1-1, the V gene TRBV24-1; TRBD1 matches 10 bases. The ends lost 4 bases at V and 7 bases at J; junction bases unmatched: 11. The CDR3 consists of 16 residues. Germline assignment: CDR1 KGHDR and CDR2 SFDVKD. The CDR3 coding sequence is TGTGCCACCAGTGACAACACTGGGACAGGGGAGTATGAAGCTTTCTTT. It yields the protein CATSDNTGTGEYEAFF.

This clone was seen once. The chain joins TRBV2 to TRBJ2-5; D gene unclear. The V and J ends lost 7 bases and 1 base respectively, with 10 bases between them. The V gene's germline CDR1 is SNHLY and CDR2 FYNNEI. CDR3 length equals 13 residues. Written as DNA, the CDR3 is TGTGCCAGCAATAGGGTGGTCCAAGAGACCCAGTACTTC. Protein product: CASNRVVQETQYF.

The J gene is TRBJ2-3, the V gene TRBV11-2, with 7 bases lining up with TRBD2. With V trimmed by 5 bases and J by 2 bases, 16 bases remained unmatched. There are 18 residues in the CDR3. The germline CDR1 and CDR2 sequences are SGHAT and FQNNGV. This CDR3 is CASSPRPSGTRDTDTQYF. CDR3 sequence (DNA): TGTGCCAGCAGCCCGCGGCCTAGCGGCACAAGAGACACAGATACGCAGTATTTT.

The chain couples TRBV10-1 to TRBJ2-1, with 16 bases identical to TRBD2. The germline V gene has CDR1 WNHNN and CDR2 SYGVQD (reference sequence). CDR3 length: 19 residues. Losses at the gene ends were 6 bases for V and 2 bases for J; bases not matched to a gene: 10. The CDR3: CASSPGTSGRALAYNEQFF. The DNA for the CDR3 is TGCGCCAGCAGCCCCGGGACTAGCGGGAGGGCCCTAGCCTACAATGAGCAGTTCTTC.

The chain employs TRBV4-1 and TRBJ1-1; 7 bases are a match to TRBD1. Germline V gene lookup returns CDR1 MGHRA and CDR2 YSYEKL. J gave up 1 base and V 2 bases, and 13 bases lay outside the gene matches. The CDR3 is 18 amino acids. The CDR3 reads CASSQSLRRQGKNTEAFF. Here the CDR3 DNA reads TGCGCCAGCAGCCAATCCCTAAGGAGACAGGGAAAGAACACTGAAGCTTTCTTT.

The rearrangement links TRBV11-3 to TRBJ2-3, with 11 bases that match TRBD1. Germline V gene sequence: CDR1 SGHNT, CDR2 YENEEA. The V gene end was trimmed by 1 base and the J gene end by 5 bases; junction bases not matched to a gene: 5. This CDR3 region has 16 residues. The CDR3 region is CASSLGGTGGGDTQYF. The CDR3 nucleotides are TGTGCCAGCAGCTTAGGAGGGACAGGGGGAGGAGATACGCAGTATTTT.

This rearrangement joins TRBV24-1 to TRBJ2-4, with no clear D. There are 14 residues in the CDR3. In germline, CDR1 is KGHDR, CDR2 SFDVKD. V was shortened by 0 bases and J by 5 bases, with 7 bases between the two germline ends. The CDR3 sequence: CATSDLQAENIQYF. The CDR3 DNA reads as TGTGCCACCAGTGATTTGCAGGCAGAAAACATTCAGTACTTC.

This clone has a single count. The chain has TRBV5-4 and TRBJ2-7; TRBD1 matches 11 bases. The germline CDR1 and CDR2 sequences are SGHNT and YYREEE (reference sequence). The CDR3 has 17 amino acids. J was trimmed by 1 base and V by 0 bases; bases with no gene match: 6. The CDR3 protein is CASSLGGGTGGSYEQYF. The DNA of the CDR3 is TGTGCCAGCAGCTTGGGGGGCGGGACAGGGGGTTCCTACGAGCAGTACTTC.

The chain is built from TRBV5-1 and TRBJ2-1; D gene uncertain. The CDR3 spans 16 residues. CDR1 is SGHRS, CDR2 YFSETQ, per germline. The V end lost 1 base, the J end lost 7 bases, and 18 bases lay between the germline ends. CDR3 nucleotides: TGCGCCAGCAGCTTGTCTTCGGCTAGTCTGGGTAATGAGCAGTTCTTC. Its protein is CASSLSSASLGNEQFF.

The chain recombines TRBV2 with TRBJ1-1, with D perhaps TRBD1 (6 bases). Trimming left V 4 bases short and J 4 bases short, with 16 bases between. Per the germline V gene, CDR1 is SNHLY and CDR2 is FYNNEI. The CDR3 consists of 15 residues. The DNA of the CDR3 is TGTGCCAGCAGTGGCGCAGGGGCAATCACCACTGAAGCTTTCTTT. Amino acids: CASSGAGAITTEAFF.

The genes are TRBV19 and TRBJ1-2; possibly TRBD1 for D (5 bases). The V and J ends lost 3 bases and 4 bases respectively, with 12 bases between them. The CDR3 is 14 amino acids. Germline loops: CDR1 LNHDA, CDR2 SQIVND (reference sequence). The CDR3 loop is CASSIAGDAYGYTF. CDR3 bases: TGTGCCAGTAGTATCGCTGGGGACGCCTATGGCTACACCTTC. Full variable domain (remainder filled in from reference TRBV19 and TRBJ1-2): DGGITQSPKYLFRKEGQNVTLSCEQNLNHDAMYWYRQDPGQGLRLIYYSQIVNDFQKGDIAEGYSVSREKKESFPLTVTSAQKNPTAFYLCASSIAGDAYGYTFGSGTRLTVV.

This clone was seen a few times. The chain couples TRBV30 to TRBJ1-4; 7 bases are a match to TRBD1. The length of the CDR3 is 13 residues. J lost 1 base, V lost 6 bases, and 2 bases had no gene match. Germline loops: CDR1 GTSNPN, CDR2 SVGIG (reference sequence). This CDR3 is CACYRGTNEKLFF. As DNA, the CDR3 is TGTGCCTGCTACAGGGGAACTAATGAAAAACTGTTTTTT.

This clone was seen a handful of times. This chain connects TRBV5-1 to TRBJ1-2; a possible D gene is TRBD1 (5 bases). V was trimmed by 1 base and J by 0 bases, leaving 10 bases between them. Germline CDR1 reads SGHRS; CDR2 reads YFSETQ. The CDR3 extends over 15 amino acids. The CDR3 nucleotides read TGCGCCAGCAGCTTGAGGGGCAGACCTAACTATGGCTACACCTTC. Translation gives CASSLRGRPNYGYTF.

This chain links TRBV6-5 with TRBJ2-7; 11 nucleotides match TRBD2. Germline CDR1 reads MNHEY; CDR2 reads SVGAGI. This CDR3 has 15 residues. The ends lost 4 bases at V and 3 bases at J; junction bases unmatched: 5. The DNA of the CDR3 is TGTGCCAGCAGTTCACCCGGGACTAGCGGCTACGAGCAGTACTTC. Translated, it gives CASSSPGTSGYEQYF.

The chain combines TRBV5-1 with TRBJ1-1, with unresolved D. The CDR3 is 13 residues long. Germline V gene sequence: CDR1 SGHRS, CDR2 YFSETQ. The V end lost 1 base, the J end lost 0 bases, and 4 bases lay between the germline ends. In nucleotides, the CDR3 is TGCGCCAGCAGCTTGATTATGAACACTGAAGCTTTCTTT. Translation: CASSLIMNTEAFF.

The V call is TRBV13, the J call TRBJ2-5; unclear D gene. CDR3 size: 14 residues. Per the germline V gene, CDR1 is PRHDT and CDR2 is FYEKMQ (reference sequence). V lost 3 bases and J 2 bases, leaving 10 bases between the germline ends. The CDR3 loop reads CASSFGSSQETQYF. The CDR3 bases are TGTGCCAGCAGCTTTGGCAGCTCACAAGAGACCCAGTACTTC.

The gene calls are TRBV10-3 and TRBJ1-1; D is unclear. The V and J ends lost 2 bases and 1 base respectively, with 14 bases between them. Germline V CDR1 and CDR2: ENHRY, SYGVKD. CDR3 length equals 16 residues. The CDR3 here is CAISELLRVRNTEAFF. The CDR3, as DNA: TGTGCCATCAGTGAGCTATTAAGGGTGAGGAACACTGAAGCTTTCTTT.

This clone was seen only a few times. The J gene is TRBJ2-7, the V gene TRBV5-1; 7 nucleotides line up with TRBD1. The ends lost 3 bases at V and 5 bases at J; junction bases unmatched: 8. CDR3 size: 14 residues. Germline V gene data show CDR1 as SGHRS and CDR2 as YFSETQ. The CDR3, as DNA: TGCGCCAGCAGCTACACCGGGACAGATGACGAGCAGTACTTC. It encodes CASSYTGTDDEQYF.

The table lists this clone with a count of one. The chain employs TRBV2 and TRBJ1-5, with D perhaps matching TRBD1 (5 bases). The CDR3 spans 13 residues. The germline V gene encodes CDR1 SNHLY and CDR2 FYNNEI. With 6 bases removed from V and 4 bases from J, the gap between germline ends came to 10 bases. The CDR3 spells CASRREGNQPQHF. The DNA for the CDR3 is TGTGCCAGCAGGAGGGAGGGGAATCAGCCCCAGCATTTT. The full variable domain, in which reference TRBV2 and TRBJ1-5 provide the parts outside the CDR3, is EPEVTQTPSHQVTQMGQEVILRCVPISNHLYFYWYRQILGQKVEFLVSFYNNEISEKSEIFDDQFSVERPDGSNFTLKIRSTKLEDSAMYFCASRREGNQPQHFGDGTRLSIL.